Included here is one T cell receptor beta chain sequence, with context. This entry comes from a study of shared clonotypes between healthy human individuals. Repertoires were generated with immunoSEQ multiplex PCR, while TCRdb's copy carries only in-frame clones and drops some. The sample holds over 2 million clones, about nine tenths seen once. With 1 base removed from V and 0 bases from J, the gap between germline ends came to 10 bases. Germline V lookup: CDR1 SGHTA, CDR2 FQGNSA. The CDR3 sequence is 16 residues long. The specimen was naive CD4+ T cells from PBMCs. Subset in this sample: CD45RA+ positively selected. V gene TRBV7-2 combines with J gene TRBJ1-3; D is perhaps TRBD1 (5 bases). This clonotype originated in a man between 18 and 29 years old in good health. Some clones in this sample may be carry-over from other donors' samples. The CDR3 reads CASSLGQGASGNTIYF. In nucleotides, the CDR3 is TGTGCCAGCAGCTTAGGGCAAGGGGCCTCTGGAAACACCATATATTTT.